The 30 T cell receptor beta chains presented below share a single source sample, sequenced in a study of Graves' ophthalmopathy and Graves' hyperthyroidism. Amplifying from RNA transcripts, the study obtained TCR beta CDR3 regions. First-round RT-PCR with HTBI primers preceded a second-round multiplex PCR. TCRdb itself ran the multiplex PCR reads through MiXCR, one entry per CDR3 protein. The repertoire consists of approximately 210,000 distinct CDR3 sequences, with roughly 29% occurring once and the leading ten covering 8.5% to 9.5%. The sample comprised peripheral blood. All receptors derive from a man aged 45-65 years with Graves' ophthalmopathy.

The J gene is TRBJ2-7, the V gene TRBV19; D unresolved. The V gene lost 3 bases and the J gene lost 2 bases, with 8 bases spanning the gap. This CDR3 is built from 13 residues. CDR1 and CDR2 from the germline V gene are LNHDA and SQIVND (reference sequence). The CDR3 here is CASSINIAYEQYF. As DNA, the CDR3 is TGTGCCAGTAGTATCAACATTGCCTACGAGCAGTACTTC.

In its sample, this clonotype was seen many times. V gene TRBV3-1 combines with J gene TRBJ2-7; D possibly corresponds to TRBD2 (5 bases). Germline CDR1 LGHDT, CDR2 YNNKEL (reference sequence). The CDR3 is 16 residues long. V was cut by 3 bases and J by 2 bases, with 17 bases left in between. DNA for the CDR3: TGTGCCAGCAGCCACGTTTCTACGGGAACCACCTACGAGCAGTACTTC. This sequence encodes CASSHVSTGTTYEQYF.

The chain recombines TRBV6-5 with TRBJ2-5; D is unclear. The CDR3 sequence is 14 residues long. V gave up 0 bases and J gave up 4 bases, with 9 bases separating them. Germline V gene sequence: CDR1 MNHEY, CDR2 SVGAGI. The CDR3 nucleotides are TGTGCCAGCAGTTACTCAAGGGAACGAGAGACCCAGTACTTC. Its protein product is CASSYSRERETQYF.

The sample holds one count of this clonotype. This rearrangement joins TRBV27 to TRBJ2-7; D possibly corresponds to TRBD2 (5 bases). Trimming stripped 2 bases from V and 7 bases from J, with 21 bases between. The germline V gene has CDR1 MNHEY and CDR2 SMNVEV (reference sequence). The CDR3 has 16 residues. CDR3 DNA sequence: TGTGCCAGCAGTTTAGAGGGATGGCCCCTAATTGGAGAGCAGTACTTC. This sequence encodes CASSLEGWPLIGEQYF.

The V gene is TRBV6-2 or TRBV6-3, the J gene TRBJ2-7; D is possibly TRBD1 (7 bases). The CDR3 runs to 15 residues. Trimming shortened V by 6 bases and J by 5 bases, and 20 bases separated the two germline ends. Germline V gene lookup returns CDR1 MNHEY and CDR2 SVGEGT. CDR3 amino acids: CASRVIPGQRDEQYF. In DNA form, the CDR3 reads TGTGCCAGCAGAGTCATTCCGGGACAGCGGGACGAGCAGTACTTC.

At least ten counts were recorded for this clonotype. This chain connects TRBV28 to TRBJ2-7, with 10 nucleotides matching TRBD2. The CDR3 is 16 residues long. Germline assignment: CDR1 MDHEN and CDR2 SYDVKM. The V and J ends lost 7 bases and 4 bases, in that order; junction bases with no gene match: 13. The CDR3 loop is CASKGAGGPYVYEQYF. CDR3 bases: TGTGCCAGCAAGGGAGCGGGAGGGCCGTATGTGTACGAGCAGTACTTC. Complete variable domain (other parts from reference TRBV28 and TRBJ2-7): DVKVTQSSRYLVKRTGEKVFLECVQDMDHENMFWYRQDPGLGLRLIYFSYDVKMKEKGDIPEGYSVSREKKERFSLILESASTNQTSMYLCASKGAGGPYVYEQYFGPGTRLTVT.

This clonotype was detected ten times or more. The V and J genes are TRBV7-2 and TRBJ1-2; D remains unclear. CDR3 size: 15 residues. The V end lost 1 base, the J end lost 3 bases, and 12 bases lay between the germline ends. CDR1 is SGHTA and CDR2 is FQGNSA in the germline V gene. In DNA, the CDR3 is TGTGCCAGCAGCTTAGTAGTGTCCAGCGACTATGGCTACACCTTC. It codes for CASSLVVSSDYGYTF.

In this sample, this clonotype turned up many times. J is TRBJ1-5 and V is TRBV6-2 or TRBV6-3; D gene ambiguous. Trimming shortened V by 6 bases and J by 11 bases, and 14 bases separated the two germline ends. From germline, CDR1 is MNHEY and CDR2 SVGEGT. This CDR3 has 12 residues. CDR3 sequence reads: CASSRIYGTQHF. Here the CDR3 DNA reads TGTGCCAGCAGCCGAATCTACGGGACCCAGCATTTT.

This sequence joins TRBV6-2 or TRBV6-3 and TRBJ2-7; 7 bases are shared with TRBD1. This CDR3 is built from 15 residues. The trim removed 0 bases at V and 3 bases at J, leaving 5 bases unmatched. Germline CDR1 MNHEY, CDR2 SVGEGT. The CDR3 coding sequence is TGTGCCAGCAGTTACTCCGGGACAGTTAGCTACGAGCAGTACTTC. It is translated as CASSYSGTVSYEQYF.

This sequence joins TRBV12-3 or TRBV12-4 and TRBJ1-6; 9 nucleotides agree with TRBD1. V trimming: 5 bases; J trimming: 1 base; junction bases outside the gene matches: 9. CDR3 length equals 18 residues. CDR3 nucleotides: TGTGCCAGCAGTGAGCGGACAGGGGCAACGTCCTATAATTCACCCCTCCACTTT. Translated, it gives CASSERTGATSYNSPLHF.

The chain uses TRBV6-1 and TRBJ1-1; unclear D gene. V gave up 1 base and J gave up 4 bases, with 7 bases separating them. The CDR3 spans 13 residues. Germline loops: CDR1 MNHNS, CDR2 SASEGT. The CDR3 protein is CASSEGPLTEAFF. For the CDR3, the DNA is TGTGCCAGCAGTGAAGGGCCGCTCACTGAAGCTTTCTTT.

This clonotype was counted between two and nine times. The CDR3: CASSSRAGGADTEAFF. The DNA of the CDR3 is TGTGCCAGCAGTTCCCGGGCAGGGGGCGCGGACACTGAAGCTTTCTTT. The V call is TRBV6-2 or TRBV6-3, the J call TRBJ1-1; 8 bases map to TRBD1. Germline assignment: CDR1 MNHEY and CDR2 SVGEGT. With 4 bases clipped from V and 3 bases from J, the junction kept 10 bases outside the gene matches. The CDR3 totals 16 residues.

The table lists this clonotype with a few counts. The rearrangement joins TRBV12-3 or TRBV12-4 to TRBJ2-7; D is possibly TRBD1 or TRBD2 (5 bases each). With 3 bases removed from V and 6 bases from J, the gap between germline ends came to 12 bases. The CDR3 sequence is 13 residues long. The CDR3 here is CASSLTARGEQYF. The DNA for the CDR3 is TGTGCCAGCAGTTTGACAGCTCGGGGCGAGCAGTACTTC.

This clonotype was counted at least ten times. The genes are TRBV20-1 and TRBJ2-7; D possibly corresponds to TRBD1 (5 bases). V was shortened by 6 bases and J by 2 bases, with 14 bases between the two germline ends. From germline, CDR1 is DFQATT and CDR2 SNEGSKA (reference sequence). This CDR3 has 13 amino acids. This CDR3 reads CSASQAVAYEQYF. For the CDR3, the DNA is TGCAGTGCCTCACAGGCGGTTGCCTACGAGCAGTACTTC.

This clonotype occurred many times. CDR3 nucleotide sequence: TGTGCCAGCAGTTTAGGGCGCAGCTCCTATAATTCACCCCTCCACTTT. Protein product: CASSLGRSSYNSPLHF. V usage is TRBV12-3 or TRBV12-4 and J usage is TRBJ1-6, with unresolved D. This CDR3 spans 16 amino acids. Deletions cut 1 base from V and 0 bases from J, with 7 bases between.

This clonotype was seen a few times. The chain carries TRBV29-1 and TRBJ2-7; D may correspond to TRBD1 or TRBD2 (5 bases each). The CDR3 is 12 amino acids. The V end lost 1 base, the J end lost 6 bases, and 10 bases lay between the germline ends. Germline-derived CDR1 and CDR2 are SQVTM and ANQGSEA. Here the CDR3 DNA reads TGCAGCGTTGAAGTTCGGGACGGCGAGCAGTACTTC. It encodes CSVEVRDGEQYF.

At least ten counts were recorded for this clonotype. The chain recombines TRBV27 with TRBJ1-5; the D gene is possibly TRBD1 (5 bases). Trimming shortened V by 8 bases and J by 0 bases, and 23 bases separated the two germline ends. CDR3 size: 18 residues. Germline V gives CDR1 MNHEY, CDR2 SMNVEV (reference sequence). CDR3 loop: CASSKMQGGIYSNQPQHF. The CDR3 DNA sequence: TGTGCCAGCTCTAAGATGCAGGGAGGGATTTATAGCAATCAGCCCCAGCATTTT.

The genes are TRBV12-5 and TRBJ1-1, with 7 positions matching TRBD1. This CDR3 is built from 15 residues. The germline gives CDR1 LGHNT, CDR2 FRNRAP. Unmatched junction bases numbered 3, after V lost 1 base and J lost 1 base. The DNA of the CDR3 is TGTGCTAGTGGTTTGGGACAGGGTTGGAACACTGAAGCTTTCTTT. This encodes CASGLGQGWNTEAFF.

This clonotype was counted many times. In nucleotides, the CDR3 is TGTGCCAGCAGTCTACAGGGGGCCTATAATTCACCCCTCCACTTT. Its protein is CASSLQGAYNSPLHF. This chain connects TRBV27 to TRBJ1-6; 8 positions agree with TRBD1. V was pared by 5 bases and J by 2 bases, with 2 bases of the junction left unmatched. Germline loops: CDR1 MNHEY, CDR2 SMNVEV (reference sequence). CDR3 length: 15 residues.

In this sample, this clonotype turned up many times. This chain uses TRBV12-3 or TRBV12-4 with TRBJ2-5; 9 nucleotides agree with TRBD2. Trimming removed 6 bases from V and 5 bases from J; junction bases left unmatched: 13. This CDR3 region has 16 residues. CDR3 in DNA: TGTGCCAGCAGCCCCAGACTAGCGGTACTGGGGGAGACCCAGTACTTC. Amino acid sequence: CASSPRLAVLGETQYF.

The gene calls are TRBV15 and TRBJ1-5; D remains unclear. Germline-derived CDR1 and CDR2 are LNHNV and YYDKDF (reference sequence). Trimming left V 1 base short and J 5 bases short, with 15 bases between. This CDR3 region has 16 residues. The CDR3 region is CATSRVTERVDQPQHF. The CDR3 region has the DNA TGTGCCACCAGCAGAGTTACGGAACGCGTGGATCAGCCCCAGCATTTT.

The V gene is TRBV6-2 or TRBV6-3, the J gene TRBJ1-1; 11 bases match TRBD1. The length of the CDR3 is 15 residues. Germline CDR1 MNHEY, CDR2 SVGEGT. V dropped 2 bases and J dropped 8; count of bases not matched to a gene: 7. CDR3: CASSYHMGQGGEAFF. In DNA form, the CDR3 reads TGTGCCAGCAGTTACCATATGGGACAGGGGGGAGAAGCTTTCTTT.

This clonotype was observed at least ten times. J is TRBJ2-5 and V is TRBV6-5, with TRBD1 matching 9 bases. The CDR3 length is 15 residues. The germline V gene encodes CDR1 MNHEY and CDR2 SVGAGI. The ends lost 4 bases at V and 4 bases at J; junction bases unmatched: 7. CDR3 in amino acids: CASSSKDRGLETQYF. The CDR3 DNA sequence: TGTGCCAGCAGTTCGAAGGACAGGGGCTTAGAGACCCAGTACTTC.

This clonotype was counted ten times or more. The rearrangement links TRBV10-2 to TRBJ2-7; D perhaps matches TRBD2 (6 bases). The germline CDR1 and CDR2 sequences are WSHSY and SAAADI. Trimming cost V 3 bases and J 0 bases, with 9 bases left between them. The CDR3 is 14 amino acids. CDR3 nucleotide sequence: TGCGCCAGCAGTGAAGGAGGGGTCTCCTACGAGCAGTACTTC. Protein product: CASSEGGVSYEQYF.

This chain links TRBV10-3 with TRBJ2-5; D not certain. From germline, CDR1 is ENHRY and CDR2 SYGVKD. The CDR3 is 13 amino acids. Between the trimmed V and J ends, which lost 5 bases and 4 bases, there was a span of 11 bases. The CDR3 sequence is CAISTRFSETQYF. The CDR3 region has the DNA TGTGCCATCAGTACCAGATTCTCAGAGACCCAGTACTTC.

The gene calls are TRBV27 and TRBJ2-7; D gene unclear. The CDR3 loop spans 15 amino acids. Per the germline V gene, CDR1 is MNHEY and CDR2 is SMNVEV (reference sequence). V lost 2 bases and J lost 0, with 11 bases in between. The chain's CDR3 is CASSLIPGYSYEQYF. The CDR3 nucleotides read TGTGCCAGCAGTTTAATCCCCGGCTACTCCTACGAGCAGTACTTC.

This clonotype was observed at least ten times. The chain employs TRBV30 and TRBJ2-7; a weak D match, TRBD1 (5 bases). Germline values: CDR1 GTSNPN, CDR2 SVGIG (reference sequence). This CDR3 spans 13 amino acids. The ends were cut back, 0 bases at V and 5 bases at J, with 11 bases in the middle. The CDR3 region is CAWSVGAADEQYF. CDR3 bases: TGTGCCTGGAGTGTTGGGGCCGCCGACGAGCAGTACTTC.

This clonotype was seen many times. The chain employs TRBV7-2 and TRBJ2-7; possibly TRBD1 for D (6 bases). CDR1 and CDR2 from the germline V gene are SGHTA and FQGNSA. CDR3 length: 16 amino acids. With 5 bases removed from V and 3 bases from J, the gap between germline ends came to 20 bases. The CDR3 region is CASSHAPEGTIYEQYF. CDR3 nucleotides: TGTGCCAGCAGCCACGCGCCCGAAGGGACAATCTACGAGCAGTACTTC.

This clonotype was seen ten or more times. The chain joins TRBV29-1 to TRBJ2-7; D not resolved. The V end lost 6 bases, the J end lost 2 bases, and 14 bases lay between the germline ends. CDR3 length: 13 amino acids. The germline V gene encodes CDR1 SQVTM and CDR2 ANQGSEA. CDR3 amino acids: CSVLLASAYEQYF. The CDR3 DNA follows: TGCAGCGTCCTTTTGGCCTCCGCCTACGAGCAGTACTTC.

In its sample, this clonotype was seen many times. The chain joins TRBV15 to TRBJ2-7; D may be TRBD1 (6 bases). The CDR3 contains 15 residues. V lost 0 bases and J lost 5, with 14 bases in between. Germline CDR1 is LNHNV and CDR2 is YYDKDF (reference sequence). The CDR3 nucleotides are TGTGCCACCAGCAGAGAACAGGGCATCTTGGACGAGCAGTACTTC. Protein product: CATSREQGILDEQYF.